What follows are 27 T cell receptor beta chains derived from one specimen sequenced in a study of cytomegalovirus exposure and HLA in healthy donors. This PCR relied on a set of 60 Vbeta primers and 13 Jbeta primers. Method: immunoSEQ multiplex PCR; TCRdb's copy keeps in-frame clones and lacks some. The profile shows hundreds of thousands of clones, just under 80% of them singletons. Sequenced input: PBMCs. The receptors derive from a boy younger than 18 in good health and CMV-seronegative.

The V gene is TRBV5-1, the J gene TRBJ2-2, with unresolved D. V was pared by 0 bases and J by 1 base, with 10 bases between. CDR3 length: 16 residues. CDR1 is SGHRS, CDR2 YFSETQ, per germline. The CDR3 region is CASSLGPRLNTGELFF. CDR3 in DNA: TGCGCCAGCAGCTTGGGTCCCAGACTGAACACCGGGGAGCTGTTTTTT.

The chain carries TRBV5-6 and TRBJ1-2; D is ambiguous. CDR3 size: 12 residues. Germline CDR1 reads SGHDT; CDR2 reads YYEEEE. V lost 2 bases and J 3 bases, leaving 5 bases between the germline ends. The chain's CDR3 is CASSFQDYGYTF. Written as DNA, the CDR3 is TGTGCCAGCAGCTTCCAGGACTATGGCTACACCTTC.

The genes are TRBV27 and TRBJ2-3; 9 bases are shared with TRBD1. Germline loops: CDR1 MNHEY, CDR2 SMNVEV (reference sequence). V was pared by 3 bases and J by 4 bases, with 8 bases of the junction left unmatched. The CDR3 spans 16 residues. The CDR3 DNA sequence: TGTGCCAGCAGTTTTAGTTTCGGACAGGGGCCAGATACGCAGTATTTT. It specifies CASSFSFGQGPDTQYF.

This chain uses TRBV6-5 with TRBJ2-2, with TRBD2 identical over 7 bases. The germline CDR1 and CDR2 sequences are MNHEY and SVGAGI. The CDR3 sequence is 14 residues long. Trimming removed 8 bases from V and 0 bases from J; junction bases left unmatched: 3. The CDR3: CASERGANTGELFF. CDR3 DNA: TGTGCCAGCGAACGGGGGGCGAACACCGGGGAGCTGTTTTTT.

The chain has TRBV2 and TRBJ2-2; weak D call: TRBD1 (6 bases). The germline V and J ends were trimmed by 8 bases and 2 bases, with 15 bases remaining between them. This CDR3 is built from 15 residues. Looked up from germline, CDR1 is SNHLY and CDR2 is FYNNEI. CDR3 sequence (DNA): TGTGCCAGCTGGAAGAGACAGGTTAACACCGGGGAGCTGTTTTTT. Translated, it gives CASWKRQVNTGELFF.

This chain links TRBV9 with TRBJ2-1, with TRBD2 matching over 13 bases. Germline V gene sequence: CDR1 SGDLS, CDR2 YYNGEE. The CDR3 spans 16 residues. The V and J ends lost 3 bases and 4 bases, in that order; junction bases with no gene match: 4. The CDR3 nucleotides are TGTGCCAGCAGCGCCTGGACTAGCGGGGGATACAATGAGCAGTTCTTC. It encodes CASSAWTSGGYNEQFF.

The chain recombines TRBV11-2 with TRBJ2-3; TRBD1 matches at 7 bases. Germline lookup yields CDR1 SGHAT and CDR2 FQNNGV. With V trimmed by 3 bases and J by 0 bases, 3 bases remained unmatched. This CDR3 spans 15 amino acids. The CDR3 coding sequence is TGTGCCAGCAGCTTTAGACAGGGAAGCACAGATACGCAGTATTTT. This translates into CASSFRQGSTDTQYF.

The chain combines TRBV5-6 with TRBJ2-7, with 7 nucleotides matching TRBD1. The trim removed 0 bases at V and 4 bases at J, leaving 1 base unmatched. This CDR3 has 13 residues. The V gene's germline CDR1 is SGHDT and CDR2 YYEEEE. Here the CDR3 reads CASSLDRGYEQYF. The CDR3 DNA reads as TGTGCCAGCAGCTTGGACAGGGGTTACGAGCAGTACTTC.

The sample holds one count of this clone. This sequence joins TRBV5-1 and TRBJ2-3, with 8 bases lining up with TRBD2. The CDR3 has 15 residues. The germline CDR1 and CDR2 sequences are SGHRS and YFSETQ. V gave up 4 bases and J gave up 0 bases; unmatched junction bases: 4. DNA for the CDR3: TGCGCCAGCAGCCTCGGGGGGGCGAGCACAGATACGCAGTATTTT. The encoded protein is CASSLGGASTDTQYF.

The V gene is TRBV7-9, the J gene TRBJ1-2, with D possibly being TRBD1 (5 bases). Trimming removed 3 bases at V and 5 bases at J, with 7 bases between. Germline loops: CDR1 SEHNR, CDR2 FQNEAQ (reference sequence). The CDR3 covers 12 residues. The CDR3 DNA is TGTGCCAGCAGCTTGACAGAATATGGCTACACCTTC. Its protein is CASSLTEYGYTF.

The count of this clone is one. V is TRBV7-2 and J is TRBJ2-3; 7 nucleotides agree with TRBD2. V dropped 5 bases and J dropped 1; count of bases not matched to a gene: 3. Germline V gene lookup returns CDR1 SGHTA and CDR2 FQGNSA. This CDR3 region has 14 residues. The CDR3 DNA follows: TGTGCCAGCAGCGTCCTAGCGGGCACAGATACGCAGTATTTT. As protein: CASSVLAGTDTQYF.

This rearrangement joins TRBV18 to TRBJ2-3; TRBD1 agrees at 9 bases. Germline V CDR1 and CDR2: KGHSH, LQKENI. This CDR3 is 14 amino acids long. Trimming took 6 bases from V and 4 from J; bases not matched to a gene: 5. The CDR3 region has the DNA TGTGCCAGCTCTTCGACAGGGGGATCAGATACGCAGTATTTT. Amino acid sequence: CASSSTGGSDTQYF.

The chain carries TRBV4-2 and TRBJ2-1; no definite D call. CDR3 length equals 16 residues. V gave up 4 bases and J gave up 5 bases, with 18 bases separating them. CDR1 and CDR2 from the germline V gene are LGHNA and YNFKEQ. CDR3 residues: CASSPFGPEVNNEQFF. The CDR3 bases are TGTGCCAGCAGCCCATTTGGCCCCGAGGTAAACAATGAGCAGTTCTTC.

The CDR3 coding sequence is TGCGCCAGCAGCTTATTAGGGACTAGGTCCTACGAGCAGTACTTC. Its protein is CASSLLGTRSYEQYF. The chain has TRBV5-1 and TRBJ2-7, with TRBD2 matching over 8 bases. V lost 2 bases and J lost 1; bases outside the gene matches: 5. The CDR3 runs 15 residues. Germline CDR1 and CDR2: SGHRS and YFSETQ.

This chain connects TRBV6-5 to TRBJ2-3, with a weak D call TRBD2 (5 bases). The germline V gene has CDR1 MNHEY and CDR2 SVGAGI. The CDR3 is made up of 13 amino acids. The germline V and J ends were trimmed by 4 bases and 7 bases, with 12 bases remaining between them. The CDR3, as DNA: TGTGCCAGCAGTTCCCACGGGGAGAATACGCAGTATTTT. It specifies CASSSHGENTQYF.

This clone was counted between two and nine times. The chain recombines TRBV9 with TRBJ1-5, with no clear D. The germline gives CDR1 SGDLS, CDR2 YYNGEE. With 4 bases removed from V and 10 bases from J, the gap between germline ends came to 15 bases. There are 13 residues in the CDR3. The CDR3: CASSPERGTPQHF. Written as DNA, the CDR3 is TGTGCCAGCAGCCCAGAGCGGGGTACACCCCAGCATTTT.

The rearrangement uses TRBV5-1 and TRBJ1-1; D might be TRBD1 (6 bases). This CDR3 contains 18 residues. V lost 1 base and J lost 0, with 19 bases in between. Germline V lookup: CDR1 SGHRS, CDR2 YFSETQ. The CDR3 bases are TGCGCCAGCAGCTTGCCTAAGGGGGACACCTATATGAACACTGAAGCTTTCTTT. It codes for CASSLPKGDTYMNTEAFF.

This sequence joins TRBV5-1 and TRBJ2-6; TRBD1 agrees at 9 bases. CDR1 and CDR2 (germline): SGHRS, YFSETQ. The CDR3 totals 19 residues. With V trimmed by 4 bases and J by 3 bases, 14 bases remained unmatched. The CDR3 region has the DNA TGCGCCAGCAGCGGACGTACAGGGGGCGGTAGCTTTGGGGCCAACGTCCTGACTTTC. This sequence encodes CASSGRTGGGSFGANVLTF.

In regard to this clone: The junction does not match germline at one end; this may be a read error. The V gene is TRBV7-9, the J gene TRBJ2-1; D might be TRBD2 (7 bases). Germline V gene sequence: CDR1 SEHNR, CDR2 FQNEAQ (reference sequence). CDR3 length: 18 amino acids. The CDR3 DNA is TGTTCCAGCAGCAGATTGACGGGGGGACACAGCCTTTACAATGAGCAGTTCTTC. Its protein product is CSSSRLTGGHSLYNEQFF.

The chain links TRBV6-1 to TRBJ1-5; perhaps TRBD1 as D (6 bases). The CDR3 sequence is 15 residues long. Germline V gene data show CDR1 as MNHNS and CDR2 as SASEGT. V was clipped by 3 bases and J by 5 bases, with 14 bases between them. CDR3 region: CASSDGGGRHQPQHF. DNA of the CDR3: TGTGCCAGCAGTGATGGGGGCGGACGTCATCAGCCCCAGCATTTT.

In DNA, the CDR3 is TGTGCCAGCAGCTTAGCTAGCGGGGGGGGAAATACGCAGTATTTT. Protein: CASSLASGGGNTQYF. This chain connects TRBV7-9 to TRBJ2-3; 11 bases align to TRBD2. Germline CDR1 reads SEHNR; CDR2 reads FQNEAQ (reference sequence). The CDR3 is 15 amino acids. V lost 0 bases, J lost 7 bases, and 3 bases stayed unmatched.

The gene calls are TRBV5-4 and TRBJ1-6, with 8 bases identical to TRBD1. The CDR3 has 15 amino acids. In germline, CDR1 is SGHNT, CDR2 YYREEE (reference sequence). V lost 4 bases and J lost 2; bases outside the gene matches: 2. CDR3 in amino acids: CASSVQGAYNSPLHF. CDR3 in DNA: TGTGCCAGCAGCGTACAGGGGGCCTATAATTCACCCCTCCACTTT. The full variable domain, rest sourced from reference TRBV5-4 and TRBJ1-6, is ETGVTQSPTHLIKTRGQQVTLRCSSQSGHNTVSWYQQALGQGPQFIFQYYREEENGRGNFPPRFSGLQFPNYSSELNVNALELDDSALYLCASSVQGAYNSPLHFGNGTRLTVT.

The rearrangement joins TRBV5-4 to TRBJ1-1, with D perhaps matching TRBD1 (5 bases). Trimming stripped 3 bases from V and 2 bases from J, with 17 bases between. Germline loops: CDR1 SGHNT, CDR2 YYREEE (reference sequence). The CDR3 covers 16 residues. The CDR3 DNA follows: TGTGCCAGCAGCTCGATTCAGGGAAGCCTTAACACTGAAGCTTTCTTT. This gives the protein CASSSIQGSLNTEAFF.

V is TRBV5-1 and J is TRBJ2-7, with TRBD2 identical over 7 bases. The trim removed 7 bases at V and 5 bases at J, leaving 12 bases unmatched. The CDR3 is 14 residues long. Germline-derived CDR1 and CDR2 are SGHRS and YFSETQ. The CDR3 loop reads CASSRGGGGHEQYF. Written as DNA, the CDR3 is TGCGCCAGCTCCCGAGGCGGGGGAGGGCACGAGCAGTACTTC.

Here the CDR3 reads CASRGQGAYGYTF. DNA of the CDR3: TGTGCCAGCAGGGGACAGGGGGCCTATGGCTACACCTTC. The chain has TRBV2 and TRBJ1-2; 12 bases are a match to TRBD1. Germline values: CDR1 SNHLY, CDR2 FYNNEI. The junction had 0 bases not matched to a gene; V was cut back by 6 bases and J by 4 bases. The CDR3 is made up of 13 amino acids.

This clone has only a few counts. The chain joins TRBV6-5 to TRBJ1-3; possible D gene TRBD1, 6 bases. The germline gives CDR1 MNHEY, CDR2 SVGAGI. V lost 11 bases and J 2 bases, leaving 13 bases between the germline ends. The CDR3 spans 13 residues. The CDR3 loop reads CASKTGTGNTIYF. The CDR3 region has the DNA TGTGCCTCGAAAACAGGGACTGGAAACACCATATATTTT.

The chain combines TRBV19 with TRBJ2-3; D is unclear. Germline values: CDR1 LNHDA, CDR2 SQIVND (reference sequence). This CDR3 has 14 residues. V lost 4 bases, J lost 3 bases, and 11 bases lay in between. The DNA for the CDR3 is TGTGCCAGTAGTACCTCCGACGGGACAGATACGCAGTATTTT. It yields the protein CASSTSDGTDTQYF.